The T cell receptor beta chain under discussion was sequenced for a study of blood T cell repertoires in COVID-19. Overall study: COVID-19 samples, acute and convalescent, were from the United States, Italy and Spain.

This clone has only one observation. TCRdb's copy holds only in-frame clones and misses some; the assay was immunoSEQ multiplex PCR. The repertoire has around 100,000 clones, approximately 92% of them found once; the top ten carry less than 7.5%. The V segment lost 0 bases and the J segment 2 bases; nucleotides outside the gene matches: 5. The CDR3 runs to 17 residues. Germline V gene data show CDR1 as SGHRS and CDR2 as YFSETQ. Sequenced material: peripheral blood. The V call is TRBV5-1, the J call TRBJ2-3, with 11 bases that match TRBD1. This TCR came from a man over 45 with active COVID-19. The CDR3 is CASSLVGQGVVTDTQYF. CDR3 coding DNA: TGCGCCAGCAGCTTGGTGGGACAGGGGGTTGTCACAGATACGCAGTATTTT.